The clone carrying this T cell receptor beta chain was picked up a small number of times. Its antigen is undetermined. Other DNA sequences in this specimen translate into the identical CDR3. Roughly 27,000 T cell genomes, or around 300 ng DNA, went into replicate PCRs of unsorted PBMC. As processed by the authors: ImmunoSEQ yielded junction-only sequences lacking quality scores, so filtering differed. The method was immunoSEQ multiplex PCR; TCRdb's version includes in-frame clones alone and lacks a portion of them. V and J calls and clone size come straight from that table; D and trimming were deduced from the DNA. The data contain 450,000 to 600,000 clones, 70% to 85% of them singletons. Germline CDR1 is MDHEN and CDR2 is SYDVKM. V was shortened by 2 bases and J by 5 bases, with 12 bases between the two germline ends. The CDR3 spans 14 residues. The sample belongs to a study of shared clonotypes between healthy human individuals.

General study points: Specimens sampled were limited to blood, with tissue repertoires likely differing.

The sample comprised PBMCs. This receptor was identified in a woman aged 40 to 50 in good health. Some clones in this sample may be carry-over from other donors' samples. J is TRBJ1-1 and V is TRBV28; TRBD1 might be the D (6 bases). CDR3 in amino acids: CASSLRGARTEAFF. The CDR3 bases are TGTGCCAGCAGTTTAAGGGGGGCTCGGACTGAAGCTTTCTTT.